One and the same sample provided the 28 T cell receptor beta chains below, sequenced in a study of early T cells in non-severe SARS-CoV-2 infection. Each CDR3 protein gets one entry after TCRdb re-called the 5' RACE reads with MiXCR. The sample consists of about 100,000 distinct CDR3 sequences, less than 15% of them appearing once. Input material: whole blood. The receptors shown here come from an adult who was a healthcare worker with PCR-confirmed SARS-CoV-2 infection or an uninfected control (not recorded which).

This clonotype was observed many times. The chain joins TRBV6-2 or TRBV6-3 to TRBJ2-7, with a weak D call TRBD1 (5 bases). V was shortened by 5 bases and J by 1 base, with 6 bases between the two germline ends. This CDR3 region has 12 residues. The V gene's germline CDR1 is MNHEY and CDR2 SVGEGT. CDR3 amino acids: CASSRQSYEQYF. DNA for the CDR3: TGTGCCAGCAGTCGACAGTCCTACGAGCAGTACTTC.

This clonotype was seen ten or more times. The gene calls are TRBV4-2 and TRBJ1-4; D remains ambiguous. The germline V gene encodes CDR1 LGHNA and CDR2 YNFKEQ. V was trimmed by 2 bases and J by 2 bases, leaving 18 bases between them. This CDR3 spans 18 amino acids. For the CDR3, the DNA is TGTGCCAGCAGCCAACCTTTTGAGGACCCGAGGACTAATGAAAAACTGTTTTTT. It encodes CASSQPFEDPRTNEKLFF.

This clonotype was seen at least ten times. The rearrangement uses TRBV29-1 and TRBJ1-4; D is uncertain. Germline CDR1 and CDR2: SQVTM and ANQGSEA. This CDR3 region has 12 residues. Trimming removed 7 bases from V and 7 bases from J, with 13 bases in between. The CDR3 bases are TGCAGCGCTTTGGACGGTTCTGAAAAACTGTTTTTT. Translated, it gives CSALDGSEKLFF.

This clonotype turned up a few times. The chain combines TRBV20-1 with TRBJ2-1; the match to TRBD2 covers 11 bases. This CDR3 has 16 residues. CDR1 is DFQATT and CDR2 is SNEGSKA in the germline V gene (reference sequence). J was trimmed by 4 bases and V by 5 bases; bases with no gene match: 10. CDR3 sequence reads: CSAAPTGTSGYNEQFF. The CDR3 region has the DNA TGCAGTGCTGCCCCCACCGGGACTAGCGGATACAATGAGCAGTTCTTC.

The table lists this clonotype with a few counts. The gene calls are TRBV5-1 and TRBJ1-1; 9 bases fit TRBD1. Per germline, CDR1 SGHRS and CDR2 YFSETQ. V was clipped by 4 bases and J by 0 bases; unmatched bases: 4. The CDR3 loop spans 15 amino acids. The CDR3 sequence is CASSKQGALNTEAFF. CDR3 nucleotides: TGCGCCAGCAGCAAACAGGGGGCTTTGAACACTGAAGCTTTCTTT.

This clonotype was detected only a few times. V gene TRBV11-2 combines with J gene TRBJ2-7; TRBD1 matches at 7 bases. V lost 1 base to trimming and J lost 3 bases; unmatched junction nucleotides: 6. CDR3 size: 15 residues. The germline V gene has CDR1 SGHAT and CDR2 FQNNGV. The CDR3 spells CASSLGGTVSYEQYF. The CDR3, as DNA: TGTGCCAGCAGCTTAGGGGGGACAGTCAGCTACGAGCAGTACTTC.

This clonotype has more than one count but fewer than ten. The chain uses TRBV20-1 and TRBJ1-5; a possible D gene is TRBD1 (5 bases). Germline assignment: CDR1 DFQATT and CDR2 SNEGSKA (reference sequence). The germline V and J ends were trimmed by 3 bases and 4 bases, with 13 bases remaining between them. This CDR3 contains 14 residues. The CDR3: CSASRWGDNQPQHF. In nucleotides, the CDR3 is TGCAGTGCTAGTCGGTGGGGCGATAATCAGCCCCAGCATTTT.

V gene TRBV6-5 combines with J gene TRBJ1-2; 7 nucleotides line up with TRBD1. The germline V gene encodes CDR1 MNHEY and CDR2 SVGAGI. J lost 1 base, V lost 6 bases, and 17 bases had no gene match. The CDR3 totals 18 residues. This chain's CDR3 is CASRSPRTGGARNYGYTF. As DNA, the CDR3 is TGTGCCAGCAGATCCCCCAGGACAGGAGGGGCCCGTAACTATGGCTACACCTTC.

In its sample, this clonotype was seen many times. This chain uses TRBV28 with TRBJ2-7, with D uncertain. The germline CDR1 and CDR2 sequences are MDHEN and SYDVKM. The V end was cut by 6 bases, the J end by 1 base, with 13 bases between. The CDR3 extends over 14 amino acids. The DNA for the CDR3 is TGTGCCAGCAGCTCCCCGAGCATATCCTACGAGCAGTACTTC. This translates into CASSSPSISYEQYF.

The V and J genes are TRBV18 and TRBJ2-7; D is undetermined. Trimming pared 4 bases from V and 2 bases from J, leaving 9 bases between. The germline V gene encodes CDR1 KGHSH and CDR2 LQKENI. The CDR3 is made up of 13 amino acids. CDR3 loop: CASSRAGAYEQYF. CDR3 DNA sequence: TGTGCCAGCTCACGGGCAGGAGCCTACGAGCAGTACTTC.

This clonotype was seen only a few times. The chain uses TRBV2 and TRBJ1-5; D is undetermined. With 3 bases removed from V and 4 bases from J, the gap between germline ends came to 7 bases. The CDR3 sequence is 13 residues long. Germline V gene data show CDR1 as SNHLY and CDR2 as FYNNEI. CDR3 in DNA: TGTGCCAGCAGTGAGGAGGGAAATCAGCCCCAGCATTTT. Translated: CASSEEGNQPQHF.

In this sample, this clonotype turned up many times. The chain has TRBV6-6 and TRBJ1-5; 7 nucleotides agree with TRBD1. CDR1 and CDR2 from the germline V gene are MNHNY and SVGAGI (reference sequence). V shed 6 bases, J shed 2 bases, and the junction held 7 bases outside the gene matches. This CDR3 is 15 amino acids long. The CDR3: CASRGGGVGNQPQHF. CDR3 DNA: TGTGCCAGCAGGGGAGGGGGCGTTGGCAATCAGCCCCAGCATTTT.

This clonotype was detected a few times. The chain employs TRBV5-1 and TRBJ2-5; perhaps TRBD2 as D (5 bases). CDR1 and CDR2 (germline): SGHRS, YFSETQ. Deletions cut 6 bases from V and 2 bases from J, with 17 bases between. The CDR3 consists of 15 residues. The CDR3 nucleotides are TGCGCCAGCAAATTTATGGCGGGTCGGCAAGAGACCCAGTACTTC. Its translation: CASKFMAGRQETQYF.

The sample holds many counts of this clonotype. The gene calls are TRBV27 and TRBJ2-5; TRBD1 agrees at 8 bases. Trimming at V came to 8 bases and at J to 2 bases, leaving 10 bases not matched to a gene. CDR3 length equals 15 residues. CDR1 and CDR2 (germline): MNHEY, SMNVEV (reference sequence). This CDR3 reads CASGNPDRGQETQYF. DNA for the CDR3: TGTGCCAGCGGAAATCCCGACAGGGGACAAGAGACCCAGTACTTC.

In this sample, this clonotype turned up many times. The genes are TRBV6-5 and TRBJ1-5; TRBD1 agrees at 8 bases. The CDR3 runs to 13 residues. With 6 bases clipped from V and 8 bases from J, the junction kept 6 bases outside the gene matches. The germline CDR1 and CDR2 sequences are MNHEY and SVGAGI. CDR3 region: CASSRQGREPQHF. As DNA, the CDR3 is TGTGCCAGCAGCCGACAGGGGCGCGAGCCCCAGCATTTT.

This clonotype appeared many times. The chain has TRBV7-9 and TRBJ2-5; D tentatively fits TRBD1 or TRBD2 (5 bases each). V lost 5 bases and J lost 1, with 11 bases in between. Germline V gives CDR1 SEHNR, CDR2 FQNEAQ (reference sequence). CDR3 length: 14 amino acids. CDR3: CASSVTGGQETQYF. In DNA, the CDR3 is TGTGCCAGCAGCGTTACTGGGGGCCAAGAGACCCAGTACTTC. Complete variable domain (other parts from reference TRBV7-9 and TRBJ2-5): DTGVSQNPRHKITKRGQNVTFRCDPISEHNRLYWYRQTLGQGPEFLTYFQNEAQLEKSRLLSDRFSAERPKGSFSTLEIQRTEQGDSAMYLCASSVTGGQETQYFGPGTRLLVL.

This clonotype came up many times. J is TRBJ1-2 and V is TRBV3-1; 8 bases align to TRBD1. Trimming cost V 5 bases and J 6 bases; bases outside gene matches: 5. CDR1 is LGHDT, CDR2 YNNKEL, per germline (reference sequence). CDR3 size: 13 residues. CDR3 sequence: CASSYDRGHGYTF. The CDR3 nucleotides read TGTGCCAGCAGCTACGACAGGGGACATGGCTACACCTTC.

The chain recombines TRBV11-2 with TRBJ2-5, with a weak D call TRBD1 (5 bases). The CDR3 sequence is 17 residues long. Germline CDR1 reads SGHAT; CDR2 reads FQNNGV. V was clipped by 1 base and J by 1 base, with 16 bases between them. This CDR3 reads CASSLGTGRARQETQYF. As DNA, the CDR3 is TGTGCCAGCAGCTTAGGGACCGGCAGGGCCCGCCAAGAGACCCAGTACTTC.

This clonotype was counted between two and nine times. The V call is TRBV5-4, the J call TRBJ2-3, with TRBD1 as a possible D gene (6 bases). CDR3 length equals 15 residues. CDR1 SGHNT and CDR2 YYREEE come from the germline V gene (reference sequence). V lost 6 bases and J lost 5, with 19 bases in between. CDR3 sequence (DNA): TGTGCCAGCAACCCCCTAGGGGGAAGGGGAGATACGCAGTATTTT. Protein sequence: CASNPLGGRGDTQYF.

This clonotype has a handful of counts. The chain couples TRBV20-1 to TRBJ1-3; maybe TRBD1 (5 bases). Trimming pared 6 bases from V and 4 bases from J, leaving 16 bases between. Germline V gene lookup returns CDR1 DFQATT and CDR2 SNEGSKA (reference sequence). The CDR3 spans 14 residues. The CDR3 DNA is TGCAGTGCACAACCGGGACGAGGGGGAAACACCATATATTTT. The encoded protein is CSAQPGRGGNTIYF.

This clonotype was counted many times. V is TRBV20-1 and J is TRBJ2-3; 9 nucleotides align to TRBD2. This CDR3 comprises 19 residues. Germline trimming cut 3 bases from V and 0 bases from J; bases unmatched to any gene: 16. Per germline, CDR1 DFQATT and CDR2 SNEGSKA (reference sequence). CDR3 sequence (DNA): TGCAGTGCTAGCCCGGTTGTAGCGGGGGCCGGAACTAGCACAGATACGCAGTATTTT. It codes for CSASPVVAGAGTSTDTQYF.

V gene TRBV7-9 combines with J gene TRBJ1-6; 7 bases agree with TRBD1. Per germline, CDR1 SEHNR and CDR2 FQNEAQ (reference sequence). Trimming took 2 bases from V and 5 from J; bases not matched to a gene: 12. The CDR3 is made up of 18 amino acids. CDR3 sequence: CASSLRAAGTAHNSPLHF. CDR3 DNA sequence: TGTGCCAGCAGCTTACGGGCCGCCGGGACAGCCCATAATTCACCCCTCCACTTT.

This clonotype was counted a few times. CDR3 residues: CASSYSGYNEQFF. The CDR3 coding sequence is TGTGCCAGCAGTTACTCTGGTTACAATGAGCAGTTCTTC. V usage is TRBV6-5 and J usage is TRBJ2-1; no clear D gene. The germline CDR1 and CDR2 sequences are MNHEY and SVGAGI. The CDR3 spans 13 residues. Trimming took off 0 bases at V and 4 bases at J, with 4 bases between the two ends.

Many counts were recorded for this clonotype. The chain recombines TRBV20-1 with TRBJ1-5, with 7 bases fitting TRBD1. J lost 5 bases, V lost 6 bases, and 10 bases had no gene match. The CDR3 spans 14 residues. Germline V gene sequence: CDR1 DFQATT, CDR2 SNEGSKA (reference sequence). The CDR3 sequence is CSALEGTGDQPQHF. CDR3 DNA sequence: TGCAGTGCGCTAGAGGGAACAGGGGATCAGCCCCAGCATTTT.

The V call is TRBV7-2, the J call TRBJ2-7; no clear D. The germline CDR1 and CDR2 sequences are SGHTA and FQGNSA. This CDR3 is 16 amino acids long. The ends were cut back, 2 bases at V and 3 bases at J, with 17 bases in the middle. CDR3 residues: CASSLSWAVGYYEQYF. For the CDR3, the DNA is TGTGCCAGCAGCTTATCTTGGGCAGTAGGTTACTACGAGCAGTACTTC. The full variable domain, rest sourced from reference TRBV7-2 and TRBJ2-7, is GAGVSQSPSNKVTEKGKDVELRCDPISGHTALYWYRQSLGQGLEFLIYFQGNSAPDKSGLPSDRFSAERTGGSVSTLTIQRTQQEDSAVYLCASSLSWAVGYYEQYFGPGTRLTVT.

This clonotype was recorded many times. This chain links TRBV29-1 with TRBJ2-2, with 10 bases that match TRBD1. The CDR3 totals 14 residues. Germline trimming cut 7 bases from V and 5 bases from J; bases unmatched to any gene: 7. Germline values: CDR1 SQVTM, CDR2 ANQGSEA. CDR3 sequence: CSASGTGDTGELFF. The CDR3 DNA reads as TGCAGCGCCTCCGGGACAGGGGATACCGGGGAGCTGTTTTTT.

This clonotype was observed a handful of times. The chain couples TRBV29-1 to TRBJ1-1, with D possibly matching TRBD1 (6 bases). Germline V gives CDR1 SQVTM, CDR2 ANQGSEA. The CDR3 consists of 14 residues. The V end lost 7 bases, the J end lost 6 bases, and 21 bases lay between the germline ends. For the CDR3, the DNA is TGCAGCGCCAGCCCGTGGGGGCAGGGTTCTGAAGCTTTCTTT. Amino acid sequence: CSASPWGQGSEAFF.

This clonotype has ten or more counts. This rearrangement joins TRBV6-5 to TRBJ1-2; no firm D call. The CDR3 has 14 amino acids. Per germline, CDR1 MNHEY and CDR2 SVGAGI. Trimming took off 0 bases at V and 4 bases at J, with 9 bases between the two ends. The CDR3 DNA is TGTGCCAGCAGTTACTCGAATGGGCTCTATGGCTACACCTTC. It encodes CASSYSNGLYGYTF.